This T cell receptor beta chain was obtained from a study of synovial regulatory T cells in juvenile arthritis. The protocol was immunoSEQ multiplex PCR, while the TCRdb copy is restricted to in-frame clones and leaves out a portion. In all, the sample yields some 9,800 clones. Germline CDR1 and CDR2: SNHLY and FYNNEI. CDR3 size: 15 residues. DNA is not on record. Sequencing was done on a sample of Treg cells from blood. Subset of the sample: remaining (HLA-DR-negative) circulating blood Treg cells. The TCR sequence derives from a donor aged 2 to 35 with juvenile idiopathic arthritis. This sequence joins TRBV2 and TRBJ1-5; the D call of TRBD1 rests on TCRdb alone, since no DNA is present to check it. The CDR3 loop is CASSYTGIGNQPQHF.